One and the same sample provided the 20 T cell receptor beta chains below, sequenced in a study of memory CD8 T cells in hepatitis C reinfection. Assay used: immunoSEQ multiplex PCR; TCRdb lists only in-frame clones, some missing. The sample lists 50,000 or so clones, 89% occurring once. Time point: pre-reinfection, 55 to 20 weeks before reinfection detection. TCR sequencing was done directly ex vivo on sorted cells, without expansion in vitro. Sequencing was done on a sample of naive CD8+ T cells sorted from blood. The source is a man between 18 and 29 years old with hepatitis C virus infection.

V and J are TRBV7-2 and TRBJ2-3; possibly TRBD1 for D (6 bases). The CDR3 consists of 15 residues. CDR1 and CDR2 from the germline V gene are SGHTA and FQGNSA. Between the trimmed V and J ends, which lost 3 bases and 0 bases, there was a span of 10 bases. The CDR3 bases are TGTGCCAGCAGCTTGGTAGGGGGTAGCACAGATACGCAGTATTTT. Protein product: CASSLVGGSTDTQYF. Filled out from reference TRBV7-2 and TRBJ2-3, the complete variable domain reads GAGVSQSPSNKVTEKGKDVELRCDPISGHTALYWYRQSLGQGLEFLIYFQGNSAPDKSGLPSDRFSAERTGGSVSTLTIQRTQQEDSAVYLCASSLVGGSTDTQYFGPGTRLTVL.

In its sample, this clone was seen once. The gene calls are TRBV6-5 and TRBJ2-3; D is possibly TRBD1 (6 bases). V lost 2 bases and J lost 2, with 11 bases in between. Germline V gives CDR1 MNHEY, CDR2 SVGAGI. There are 15 residues in the CDR3. The CDR3 loop is CASSYRGHLTDTQYF. Written as DNA, the CDR3 is TGTGCCAGCAGTTACAGGGGACACCTCACAGATACGCAGTATTTT.

The genes are TRBV19 and TRBJ2-1; TRBD2 is a possible D gene (6 bases). The CDR3 is made up of 16 amino acids. Germline CDR1 and CDR2: LNHDA and SQIVND (reference sequence). V lost 1 base to trimming and J lost 6 bases, with 16 bases between them. The chain's CDR3 is CASSIALRTGGNEQFF. The DNA for the CDR3 is TGTGCCAGTAGTATAGCCTTGCGGACCGGGGGCAATGAGCAGTTCTTC.

The count of this clone is one. The J gene is TRBJ1-4, the V gene TRBV19; 7 bases fit TRBD1. Unmatched junction bases numbered 3, after V lost 7 bases and J lost 4 bases. From germline, CDR1 is LNHDA and CDR2 SQIVND (reference sequence). This CDR3 is 13 amino acids long. Here the CDR3 reads CASKGTVNEKLFF. CDR3 nucleotides: TGTGCCAGTAAGGGGACAGTTAATGAAAAACTGTTTTTT.

The chain couples TRBV19 to TRBJ1-5, with no clear D. In germline, CDR1 is LNHDA, CDR2 SQIVND (reference sequence). V gave up 11 bases and J gave up 2 bases, with 10 bases separating them. The CDR3 is made up of 12 amino acids. The DNA for the CDR3 is TGTGCCGTCGCAGAGGGCAATCAGCCCCAGCATTTT. It specifies CAVAEGNQPQHF.

The chain is built from TRBV7-2 and TRBJ2-1, with 9 bases lining up with TRBD2. The CDR3 totals 18 residues. The germline V gene encodes CDR1 SGHTA and CDR2 FQGNSA. The V and J ends lost 5 bases and 3 bases, in that order; junction bases with no gene match: 14. The CDR3 loop is CASSALFPGLADYNEQFF. The CDR3 DNA is TGTGCCAGCAGCGCTCTTTTCCCGGGACTAGCTGACTACAATGAGCAGTTCTTC.

This clone was recorded only once. The rearrangement links TRBV6-1 to TRBJ2-1; possible D gene TRBD1, 6 bases. V lost 3 bases, J lost 6 bases, and 12 bases lay in between. Looked up from germline, CDR1 is MNHNS and CDR2 is SASEGT. The CDR3 totals 14 residues. The CDR3 protein is CASSEGRGFNEQFF. In nucleotides, the CDR3 is TGTGCCAGCAGTGAGGGCAGGGGATTCAATGAGCAGTTCTTC.

The chain uses TRBV6-5 and TRBJ1-5, with a tentative D call TRBD1 (6 bases). This CDR3 contains 13 residues. The germline V gene encodes CDR1 MNHEY and CDR2 SVGAGI. V lost 6 bases, J lost 6 bases, and 12 bases lay in between. In nucleotides, the CDR3 is TGTGCCAGCAGCCGAACACAGGGTCAGCCCCAGCATTTT. Its protein is CASSRTQGQPQHF.

This clone was found a few times. The chain links TRBV7-9 to TRBJ1-5, with no clear D. Trimming left V 2 bases short and J 6 bases short, with 11 bases between. CDR1 and CDR2 (germline): SEHNR, FQNEAQ (reference sequence). The CDR3 covers 14 residues. CDR3 region: CASSLSLSGQPQHF. The CDR3 DNA sequence: TGTGCCAGCAGCTTATCTTTATCAGGTCAGCCCCAGCATTTT.

The rearrangement links TRBV10-2 to TRBJ2-5, with 11 bases matching TRBD2. Germline V gene data show CDR1 as WSHSY and CDR2 as SAAADI. V was pared by 3 bases and J by 5 bases, with 8 bases of the junction left unmatched. The CDR3 loop spans 16 amino acids. The CDR3 loop is CASSDVAGGPGETQYF. The CDR3 region has the DNA TGCGCCAGCAGTGATGTAGCGGGAGGGCCTGGGGAGACCCAGTACTTC.

This clone appeared a single time. V usage is TRBV7-6 and J usage is TRBJ2-7; TRBD2 matches at 15 bases. The V and J ends lost 5 bases and 2 bases, in that order; junction bases with no gene match: 4. The germline V gene has CDR1 SGHVS and CDR2 FNYEAQ. The length of the CDR3 is 16 residues. The CDR3 is CASSPGLAGGPYEQYF. In DNA, the CDR3 is TGTGCCAGCAGCCCAGGACTAGCGGGAGGGCCCTACGAGCAGTACTTC.

The rearrangement links TRBV9 to TRBJ2-1, with 8 bases that match TRBD1. V dropped 4 bases and J dropped 8; count of bases not matched to a gene: 8. The CDR3 spans 14 residues. Germline CDR1 SGDLS, CDR2 YYNGEE. CDR3 coding DNA: TGTGCCAGCAGCCAGGACAGGGTTGGAGATGAGCAGTTCTTC. Translating it yields CASSQDRVGDEQFF.

The chain is built from TRBV19 and TRBJ2-7; D may be TRBD1 (6 bases). V was clipped by 7 bases and J by 5 bases, with 9 bases between them. CDR1 is LNHDA and CDR2 is SQIVND in the germline V gene (reference sequence). CDR3 length equals 11 residues. The CDR3 DNA reads as TGTGCCAGTACTACAGGGAACGAGCAGTACTTC. Residues: CASTTGNEQYF.

This chain connects TRBV4-1 to TRBJ2-5, with a possible D match to TRBD2 (8 bases). Trimming left V 5 bases short and J 5 bases short, with 21 bases between. Per the germline V gene, CDR1 is MGHRA and CDR2 is YSYEKL. The CDR3 extends over 16 amino acids. The CDR3 region is CASSSGGSGGGETQYF. The CDR3 bases are TGCGCCAGCAGCTCAGGGGGGAGCGGGGGAGGGGAGACCCAGTACTTC.

This rearrangement joins TRBV28 to TRBJ2-5, with 14 bases that match TRBD2. The J call may be incorrect, as the DNA end agrees better with TRBJ2-7. Germline V lookup: CDR1 MDHEN, CDR2 SYDVKM. The CDR3 is 15 amino acids. CDR3 sequence reads: CASSSGTSGSYEQYF. The CDR3 coding sequence is TGTGCCAGCAGTTCCGGGACTAGCGGGAGTTACGAGCAGTACTTC.

This chain links TRBV9 with TRBJ1-3; a possible D gene is TRBD1 (5 bases). V dropped 3 bases and J dropped 0 bases, with 10 bases sitting between them. The CDR3 loop spans 15 amino acids. Germline V gene sequence: CDR1 SGDLS, CDR2 YYNGEE. The CDR3 reads CASSEGTFSGNTIYF. DNA for the CDR3: TGTGCCAGCAGCGAGGGGACTTTCTCTGGAAACACCATATATTTT.

The chain recombines TRBV25-1 with TRBJ2-2; a possible D gene is TRBD1 (6 bases). CDR1 MGHDK and CDR2 SYGVNS come from the germline V gene. This CDR3 comprises 14 residues. V was shortened by 5 bases and J by 4 bases, with 11 bases between the two germline ends. The CDR3 region is CASSTGQRTGELFF. DNA of the CDR3: TGTGCCAGCAGTACCGGACAGCGCACCGGGGAGCTGTTTTTT.

The chain joins TRBV7-2 to TRBJ2-1, with a weak D call TRBD1 (6 bases). This CDR3 region has 14 residues. The germline V and J ends were trimmed by 8 bases and 3 bases, with 14 bases remaining between them. Looked up from germline, CDR1 is SGHTA and CDR2 is FQGNSA. CDR3 bases: TGTGCCAGCCAGGGGTCCTTCGGCTACAATGAGCAGTTCTTC. Protein: CASQGSFGYNEQFF.

The chain recombines TRBV27 with TRBJ2-7, with D possibly TRBD1 on 6 matching bases. The V end was cut by 7 bases, the J end by 2 bases, with 18 bases between. The V gene's germline CDR1 is MNHEY and CDR2 SMNVEV (reference sequence). The CDR3 loop spans 15 amino acids. The CDR3 region has the DNA TGTGCCAGCAATGCTATCGACAGGCTTGCCTACGAGCAGTACTTC. This codes for CASNAIDRLAYEQYF.

The chain is built from TRBV19 and TRBJ2-1; D not certain. Germline CDR1 reads LNHDA; CDR2 reads SQIVND (reference sequence). The CDR3 totals 13 residues. The V gene lost 4 bases and the J gene lost 4 bases, with 8 bases spanning the gap. The CDR3 here is CASSTMEYNEQFF. CDR3 DNA: TGTGCCAGTAGTACGATGGAGTACAATGAGCAGTTCTTC.